The 5 T cell receptor beta chains below come from one sample, sequenced in a study of blood T cell repertoires in COVID-19. Clones were read by immunoSEQ multiplex PCR, and TCRdb kept only the in-frame ones, dropping some. The sample has 55,000 to 75,000 clones; 82% are singletons. Sequencing was carried out using peripheral blood. Receptor source: an elderly man with active COVID-19.

This clone came up a few times. CDR3 in amino acids: CASSPQAGGTQYF. DNA of the CDR3: TGTGCCAGCAGCCCTCAGGCCGGAGGGACCCAGTACTTC. The chain uses TRBV6-2 or TRBV6-3 and TRBJ2-5, with D possibly TRBD2 on 5 matching bases. The length of the CDR3 is 13 residues. The germline gives CDR1 MNHEY, CDR2 SVGEGT. V lost 6 bases and J 7 bases, leaving 15 bases between the germline ends.

Only one count was recorded for this clone. The chain links TRBV5-5 to TRBJ1-6; 7 positions match TRBD1. J was trimmed by 7 bases and V by 3 bases; bases with no gene match: 7. Germline V gene lookup returns CDR1 SGHKS and CDR2 YYEKEE (reference sequence). CDR3 length equals 15 residues. The DNA for the CDR3 is TGTGCCAGCAGCTCCCTGGACAGGACGAATTCACCCCTCCACTTT. Translated, it gives CASSSLDRTNSPLHF. Full variable domain (rest looked up from reference TRBV5-5 and TRBJ1-6): DAGVTQSPTHLIKTRGQQVTLRCSPISGHKSVSWYQQVLGQGPQFIFQYYEKEERGRGNFPDRFSARQFPNYSSELNVNALLLGDSALYLCASSSLDRTNSPLHFGNGTRLTVT.

The rearrangement uses TRBV6-5 and TRBJ2-1; the match to TRBD1 covers 12 bases. The germline V gene has CDR1 MNHEY and CDR2 SVGAGI. The CDR3 has 14 amino acids. Losses at the gene ends were 4 bases for V and 14 bases for J; bases not matched to a gene: 9. As DNA, the CDR3 is TGTGCCAGCAGTTCCGGGACAGGGGGCGCGGTGGAGTTCTTC. Translated: CASSSGTGGAVEFF.

The chain recombines TRBV15 with TRBJ2-2; 9 nucleotides align to TRBD2. The V segment lost 4 bases and the J segment 5 bases; nucleotides outside the gene matches: 20. The CDR3 consists of 20 residues. Germline loops: CDR1 LNHNV, CDR2 YYDKDF (reference sequence). The CDR3 spells CATSTPSPAGGPWGTGELFF. The CDR3 nucleotides are TGTGCCACCAGCACACCCTCCCCTGCGGGAGGGCCGTGGGGAACCGGGGAGCTGTTTTTT.

This clone was counted a single time. This rearrangement joins TRBV4-3 to TRBJ2-5; 13 bases map to TRBD2. This CDR3 contains 16 residues. After removal of 1 base from V and 4 bases from J, the junction contained 3 bases not matched to a gene. CDR1 is LGHNA and CDR2 is YSLEER in the germline V gene. CDR3 in amino acids: CASSQAGTSGAETQYF. CDR3 DNA: TGCGCCAGCAGCCAAGCCGGGACTAGCGGGGCAGAGACCCAGTACTTC.